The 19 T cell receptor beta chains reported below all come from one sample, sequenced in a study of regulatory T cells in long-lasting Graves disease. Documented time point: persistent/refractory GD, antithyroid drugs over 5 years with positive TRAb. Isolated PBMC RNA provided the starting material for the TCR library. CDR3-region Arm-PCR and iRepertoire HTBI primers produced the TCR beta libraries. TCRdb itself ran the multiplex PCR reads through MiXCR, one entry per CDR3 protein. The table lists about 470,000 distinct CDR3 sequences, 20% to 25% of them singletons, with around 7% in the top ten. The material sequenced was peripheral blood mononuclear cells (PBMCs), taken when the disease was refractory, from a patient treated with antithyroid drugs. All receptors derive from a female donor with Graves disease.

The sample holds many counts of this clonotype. The CDR3 is CASSLIGGTGELFF. As DNA, the CDR3 is TGTGCCAGCAGTTTAATAGGGGGCACCGGGGAGCTGTTTTTT. The chain couples TRBV28 to TRBJ2-2, with a possible D match to TRBD1 (6 bases). The V and J ends lost 2 bases and 4 bases respectively, with 8 bases between them. CDR3 length: 14 residues. Germline assignment: CDR1 MDHEN and CDR2 SYDVKM.

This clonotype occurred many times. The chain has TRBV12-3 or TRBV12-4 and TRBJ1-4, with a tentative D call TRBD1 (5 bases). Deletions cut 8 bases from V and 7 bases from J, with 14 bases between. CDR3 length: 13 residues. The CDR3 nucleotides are TGTGCCAGCGGACTCGGGGCTGGTGAAAAACTGTTTTTT. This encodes CASGLGAGEKLFF.

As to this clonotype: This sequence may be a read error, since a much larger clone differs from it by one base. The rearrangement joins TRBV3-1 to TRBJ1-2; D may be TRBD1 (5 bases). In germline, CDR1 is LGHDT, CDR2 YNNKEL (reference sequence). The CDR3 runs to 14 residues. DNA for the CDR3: TGTGCCCGCAGCCGAGAACAGGAAATCTATGGCTACACCTTC. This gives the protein CARSREQEIYGYTF.

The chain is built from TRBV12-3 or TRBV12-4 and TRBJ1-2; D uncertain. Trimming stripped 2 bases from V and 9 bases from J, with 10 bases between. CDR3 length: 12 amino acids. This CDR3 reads CASSLIPRSYTF. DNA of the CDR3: TGTGCCAGCAGTTTAATCCCCCGGAGCTACACCTTC.

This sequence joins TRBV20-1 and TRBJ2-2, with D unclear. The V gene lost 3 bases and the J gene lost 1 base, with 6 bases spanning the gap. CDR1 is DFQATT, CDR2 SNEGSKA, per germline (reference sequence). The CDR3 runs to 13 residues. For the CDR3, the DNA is TGCAGTGCTAGGAACAGGAACACCGGGGAGCTGTTTTTT. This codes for CSARNRNTGELFF.

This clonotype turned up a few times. The CDR3 region is CSARTGVANTEAFF. CDR3 DNA: TGCAGTGCTAGGACCGGGGTTGCGAACACTGAAGCTTTCTTT. The gene calls are TRBV20-1 and TRBJ1-1, with D unclear. The V gene's germline CDR1 is DFQATT and CDR2 SNEGSKA (reference sequence). V lost 3 bases to trimming and J lost 1 base, with 12 bases between them. The length of the CDR3 is 14 residues.

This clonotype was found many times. The CDR3 DNA reads TGCGCCAGCAGCTCCACCTTACAGGGGGCGGCCGCTTTCTTT. Translated: CASSSTLQGAAAFF. The gene calls are TRBV5-1 and TRBJ1-1, with 9 bases aligning to TRBD1. Germline CDR1 is SGHRS and CDR2 is YFSETQ. The junction had 11 bases not matched to a gene; V was cut back by 3 bases and J by 11 bases. The CDR3 contains 14 residues. The entire variable domain, with the rest obtained from reference TRBV5-1 and TRBJ1-1, is as follows: KAGVTQTPRYLIKTRGQQVTLSCSPISGHRSVSWYQQTPGQGLQFLFEYFSETQRNKGNFPGRFSGRQFSNSRSEMNVSTLELGDSALYLCASSSTLQGAAAFFGQGTRLTVV.

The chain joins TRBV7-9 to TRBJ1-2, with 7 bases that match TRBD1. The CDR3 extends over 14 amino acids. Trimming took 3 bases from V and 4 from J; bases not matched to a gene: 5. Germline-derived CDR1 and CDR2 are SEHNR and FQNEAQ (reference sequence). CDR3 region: CASSFQQGSYGYTF. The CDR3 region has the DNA TGTGCCAGCAGCTTTCAACAGGGGTCCTATGGCTACACCTTC.

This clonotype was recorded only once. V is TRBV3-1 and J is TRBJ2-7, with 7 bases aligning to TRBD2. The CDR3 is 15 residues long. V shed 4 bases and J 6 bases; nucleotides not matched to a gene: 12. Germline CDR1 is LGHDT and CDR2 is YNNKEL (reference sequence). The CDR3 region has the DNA TGTGCCAGCAGCCCCACGACTAGCAGCGCGTCCGAGCAGTACTTC. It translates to CASSPTTSSASEQYF.

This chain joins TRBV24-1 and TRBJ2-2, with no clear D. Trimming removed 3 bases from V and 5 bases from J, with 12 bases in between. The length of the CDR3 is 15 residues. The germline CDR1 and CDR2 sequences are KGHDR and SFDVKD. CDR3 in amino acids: CATSDLPSETGELFF. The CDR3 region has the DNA TGTGCCACCAGTGATCTCCCCTCGGAGACCGGGGAGCTGTTTTTT.

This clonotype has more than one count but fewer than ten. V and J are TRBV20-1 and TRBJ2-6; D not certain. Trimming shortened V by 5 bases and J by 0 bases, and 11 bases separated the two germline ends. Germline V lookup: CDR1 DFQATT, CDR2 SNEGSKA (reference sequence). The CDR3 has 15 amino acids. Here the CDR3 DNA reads TGCAGTGCTTCTGATCGGAACTCTGGGGCCAACGTCCTGACTTTC. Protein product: CSASDRNSGANVLTF.

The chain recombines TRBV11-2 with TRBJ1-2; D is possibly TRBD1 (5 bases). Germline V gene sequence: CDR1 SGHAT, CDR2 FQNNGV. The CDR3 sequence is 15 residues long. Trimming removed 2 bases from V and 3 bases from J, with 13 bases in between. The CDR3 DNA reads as TGTGCCAGCAGCTTACGGGCGACAGCCGACTATGGCTACACCTTC. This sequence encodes CASSLRATADYGYTF.

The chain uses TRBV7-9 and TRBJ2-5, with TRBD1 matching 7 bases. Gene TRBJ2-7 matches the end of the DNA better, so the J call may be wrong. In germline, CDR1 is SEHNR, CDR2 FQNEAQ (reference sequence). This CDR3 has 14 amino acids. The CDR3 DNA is TGTGCCAGCAGCTCGGCAGGGGGATTCTACGAGCAGTACTTC. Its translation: CASSSAGGFYEQYF.

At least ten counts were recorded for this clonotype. Written as DNA, the CDR3 is TGTGCCAGCTCTATCGAGACTTCCGACTATGGCTACACCTTC. Encoded protein: CASSIETSDYGYTF. The rearrangement joins TRBV28 to TRBJ1-2; D is unclear. The V gene's germline CDR1 is MDHEN and CDR2 SYDVKM. The CDR3 consists of 14 residues. V gave up 8 bases and J gave up 3 bases, with 16 bases separating them.

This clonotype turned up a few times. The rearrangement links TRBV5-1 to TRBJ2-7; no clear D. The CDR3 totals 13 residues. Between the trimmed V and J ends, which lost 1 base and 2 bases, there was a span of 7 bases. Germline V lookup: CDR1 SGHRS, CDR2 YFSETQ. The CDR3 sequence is CASSLPSTYEQYF. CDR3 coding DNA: TGCGCCAGCAGCTTGCCTAGTACCTACGAGCAGTACTTC.

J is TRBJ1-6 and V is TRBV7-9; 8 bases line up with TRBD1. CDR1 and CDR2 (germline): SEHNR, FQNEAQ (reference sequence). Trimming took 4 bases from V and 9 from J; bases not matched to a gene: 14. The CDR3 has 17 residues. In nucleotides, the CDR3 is TGTGCCAGCAGCTCCACTCAGGGGGCTGCCTTTGGTTCACCCCTCCACTTT. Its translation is CASSSTQGAAFGSPLHF.

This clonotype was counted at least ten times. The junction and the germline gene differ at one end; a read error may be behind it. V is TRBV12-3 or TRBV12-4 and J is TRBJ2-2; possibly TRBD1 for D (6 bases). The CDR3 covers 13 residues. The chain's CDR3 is CASSLGGTGELFF. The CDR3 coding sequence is TGTGCCAGCAGCTTAGGGGGCACCGGGGAGCTGTTTTTT.

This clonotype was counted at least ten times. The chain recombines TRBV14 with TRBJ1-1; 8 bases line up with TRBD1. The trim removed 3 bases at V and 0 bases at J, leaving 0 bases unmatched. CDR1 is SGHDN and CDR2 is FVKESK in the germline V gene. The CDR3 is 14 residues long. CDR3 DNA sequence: TGTGCCAGCAGCCAGGACAGGGTGAACACTGAAGCTTTCTTT. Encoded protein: CASSQDRVNTEAFF.

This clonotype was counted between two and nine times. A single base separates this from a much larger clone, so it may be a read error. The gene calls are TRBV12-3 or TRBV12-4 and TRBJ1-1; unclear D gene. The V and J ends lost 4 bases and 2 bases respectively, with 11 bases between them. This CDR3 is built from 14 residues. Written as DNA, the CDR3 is TGTGCCAGCAGTTATTGGCAGGTAAACACTGAAGCTTTCTTT. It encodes CASSYWQVNTEAFF.